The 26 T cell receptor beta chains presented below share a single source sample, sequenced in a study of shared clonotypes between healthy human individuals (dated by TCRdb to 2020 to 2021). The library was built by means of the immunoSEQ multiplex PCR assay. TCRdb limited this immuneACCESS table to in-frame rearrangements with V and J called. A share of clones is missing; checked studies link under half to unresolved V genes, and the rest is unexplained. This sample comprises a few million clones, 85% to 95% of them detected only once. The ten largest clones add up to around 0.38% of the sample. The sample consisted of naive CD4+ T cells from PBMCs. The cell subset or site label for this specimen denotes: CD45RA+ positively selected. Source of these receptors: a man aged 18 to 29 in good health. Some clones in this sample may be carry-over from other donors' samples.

DNA of the CDR3: TGTGCCAGCTCGATTATGGGGGACACAAGAAACACCATATATTTT. Its protein is CASSIMGDTRNTIYF. The chain has TRBV19 and TRBJ1-3; D is possibly TRBD1 (6 bases). The length of the CDR3 is 15 residues. The V gene lost 9 bases and the J gene lost 5 bases, with 20 bases spanning the gap. Germline CDR1 reads LNHDA; CDR2 reads SQIVND (reference sequence).

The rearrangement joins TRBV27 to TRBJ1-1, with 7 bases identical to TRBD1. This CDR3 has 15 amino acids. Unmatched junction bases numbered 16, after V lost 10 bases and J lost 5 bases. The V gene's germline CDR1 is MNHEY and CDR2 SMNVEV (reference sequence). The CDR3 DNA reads TGTGCCACCCAAAACGAGGGGCCCAGGGGGACTGAAGCTTTCTTT. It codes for CATQNEGPRGTEAFF.

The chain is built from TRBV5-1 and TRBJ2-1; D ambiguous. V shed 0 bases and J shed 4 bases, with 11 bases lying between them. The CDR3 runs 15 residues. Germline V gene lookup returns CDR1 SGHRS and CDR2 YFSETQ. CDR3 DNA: TGCGCCAGCAGCTTGGGGACGGTTGAATACAATGAGCAGTTCTTC. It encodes CASSLGTVEYNEQFF.

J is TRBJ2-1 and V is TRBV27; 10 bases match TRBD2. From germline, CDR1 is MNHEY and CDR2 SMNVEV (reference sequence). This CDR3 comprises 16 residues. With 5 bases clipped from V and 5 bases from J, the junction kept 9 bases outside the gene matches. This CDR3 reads CASSPISGRYNNEQFF. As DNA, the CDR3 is TGTGCCAGCAGTCCGATTAGCGGGAGGTATAACAATGAGCAGTTCTTC.

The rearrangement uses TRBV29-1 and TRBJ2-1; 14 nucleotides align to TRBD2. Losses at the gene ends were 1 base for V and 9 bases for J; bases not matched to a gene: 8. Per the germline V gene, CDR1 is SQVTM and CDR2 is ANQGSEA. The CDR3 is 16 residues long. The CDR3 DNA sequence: TGCAGCGTTGAAGGCCGACTAGCGGGAGGGCCCGGTGAGCAGTTCTTC. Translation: CSVEGRLAGGPGEQFF.

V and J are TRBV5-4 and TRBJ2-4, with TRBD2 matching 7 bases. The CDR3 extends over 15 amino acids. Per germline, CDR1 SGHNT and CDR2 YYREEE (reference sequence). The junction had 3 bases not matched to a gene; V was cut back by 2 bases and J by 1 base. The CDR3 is CASSFGGSAKNIQYF. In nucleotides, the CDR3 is TGTGCCAGCAGCTTTGGCGGGAGCGCCAAAAACATTCAGTACTTC. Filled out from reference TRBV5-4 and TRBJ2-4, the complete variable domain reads ETGVTQSPTHLIKTRGQQVTLRCSSQSGHNTVSWYQQALGQGPQFIFQYYREEENGRGNFPPRFSGLQFPNYSSELNVNALELDDSALYLCASSFGGSAKNIQYFGAGTRLSVL.

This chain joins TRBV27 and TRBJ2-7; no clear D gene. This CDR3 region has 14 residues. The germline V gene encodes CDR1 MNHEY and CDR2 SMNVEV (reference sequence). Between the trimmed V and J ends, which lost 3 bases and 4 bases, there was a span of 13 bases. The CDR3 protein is CASSFGPGWYEQYF. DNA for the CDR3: TGTGCCAGCAGTTTCGGTCCGGGTTGGTACGAGCAGTACTTC.

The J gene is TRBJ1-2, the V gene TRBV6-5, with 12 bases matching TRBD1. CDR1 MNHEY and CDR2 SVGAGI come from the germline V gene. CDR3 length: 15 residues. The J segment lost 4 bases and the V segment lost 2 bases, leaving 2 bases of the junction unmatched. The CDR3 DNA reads TGTGCCAGCAGTTACGGGACAGGGGGCGTCTATGGCTACACCTTC. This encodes CASSYGTGGVYGYTF.

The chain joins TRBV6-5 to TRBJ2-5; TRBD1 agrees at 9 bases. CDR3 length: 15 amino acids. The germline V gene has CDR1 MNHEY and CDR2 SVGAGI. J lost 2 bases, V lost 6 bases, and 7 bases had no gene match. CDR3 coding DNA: TGTGCCAGCAGGAGGACCGGGACAGGGCAAGAGACCCAGTACTTC. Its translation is CASRRTGTGQETQYF.

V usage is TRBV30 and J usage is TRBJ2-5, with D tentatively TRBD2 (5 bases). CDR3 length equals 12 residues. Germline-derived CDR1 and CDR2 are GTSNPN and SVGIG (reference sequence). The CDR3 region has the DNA TGTGCGGTCGGGGAGATAGGCGAGACCCAGTACTTC. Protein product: CAVGEIGETQYF. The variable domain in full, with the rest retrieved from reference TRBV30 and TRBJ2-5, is SQTIHQWPATLVQPVGSPLSLECTVEGTSNPNLYWYRQAAGRGLQLLFYSVGIGQISSEVPQNLSASRPQDRQFILSSKKLLLSDSGFYLCAVGEIGETQYFGPGTRLLVL.

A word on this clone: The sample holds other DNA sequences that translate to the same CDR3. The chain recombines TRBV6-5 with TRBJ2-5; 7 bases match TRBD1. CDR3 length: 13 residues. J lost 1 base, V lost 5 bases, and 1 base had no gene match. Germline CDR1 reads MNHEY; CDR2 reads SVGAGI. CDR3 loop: CASSRQGQETQYF. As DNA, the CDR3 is TGTGCCAGCAGTCGACAGGGCCAAGAGACCCAGTACTTC.

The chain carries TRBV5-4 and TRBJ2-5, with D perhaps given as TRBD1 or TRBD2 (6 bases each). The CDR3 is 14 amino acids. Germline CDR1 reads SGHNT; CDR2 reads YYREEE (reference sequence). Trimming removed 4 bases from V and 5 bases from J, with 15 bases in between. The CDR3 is CASSPRGRGETQYF. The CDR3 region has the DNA TGTGCCAGCAGCCCCCGGGGGCGAGGGGAGACCCAGTACTTC.

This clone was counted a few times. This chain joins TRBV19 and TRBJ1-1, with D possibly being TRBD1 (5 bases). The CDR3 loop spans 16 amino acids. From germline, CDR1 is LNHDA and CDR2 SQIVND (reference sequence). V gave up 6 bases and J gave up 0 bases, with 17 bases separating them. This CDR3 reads CASRKWGVRVNTEAFF. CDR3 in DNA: TGTGCCAGTAGGAAATGGGGGGTTCGGGTGAACACTGAAGCTTTCTTT.

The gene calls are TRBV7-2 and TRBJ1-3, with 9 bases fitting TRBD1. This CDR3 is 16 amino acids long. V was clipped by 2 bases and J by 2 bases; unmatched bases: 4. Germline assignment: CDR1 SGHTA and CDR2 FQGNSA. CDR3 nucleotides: TGTGCCAGCAGCTTAACTTGGACAGGGGCTGGAAACACCATATATTTT. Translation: CASSLTWTGAGNTIYF.

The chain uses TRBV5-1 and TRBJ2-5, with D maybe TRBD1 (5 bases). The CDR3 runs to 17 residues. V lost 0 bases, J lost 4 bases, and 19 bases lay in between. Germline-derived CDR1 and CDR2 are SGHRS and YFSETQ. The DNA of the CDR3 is TGCGCCAGCAGCTTGGAATTCGCAGGGCATGGAAGAGAGACCCAGTACTTC. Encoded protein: CASSLEFAGHGRETQYF.

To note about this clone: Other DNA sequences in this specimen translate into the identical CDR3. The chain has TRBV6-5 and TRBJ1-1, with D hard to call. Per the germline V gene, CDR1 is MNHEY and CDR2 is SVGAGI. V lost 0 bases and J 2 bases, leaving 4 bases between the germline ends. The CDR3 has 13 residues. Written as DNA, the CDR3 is TGTGCCAGCAGTTACTCAGATAACACTGAAGCTTTCTTT. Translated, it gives CASSYSDNTEAFF.

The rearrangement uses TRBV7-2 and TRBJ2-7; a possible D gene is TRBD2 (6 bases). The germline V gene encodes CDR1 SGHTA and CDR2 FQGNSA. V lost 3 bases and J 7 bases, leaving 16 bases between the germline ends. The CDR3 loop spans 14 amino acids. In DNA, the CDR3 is TGTGCCAGCAGCTTCCGGGACTGGGATTCAGAGCAGTACTTC. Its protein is CASSFRDWDSEQYF.

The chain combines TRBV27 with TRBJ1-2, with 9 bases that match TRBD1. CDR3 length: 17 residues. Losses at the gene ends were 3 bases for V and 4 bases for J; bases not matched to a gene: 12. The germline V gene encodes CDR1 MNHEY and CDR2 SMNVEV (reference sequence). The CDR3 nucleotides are TGTGCCAGCAGTTTGACCGGGACAGGGTTTGGTGGCTATGGCTACACCTTC. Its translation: CASSLTGTGFGGYGYTF.

As DNA, the CDR3 is TGTGCCAGCAGTGAATACAGCGGTAGCCGGGGGTTCTTC. Translation gives CASSEYSGSRGFF. The rearrangement joins TRBV6-1 to TRBJ2-1; D perhaps matches TRBD2 (5 bases). With 2 bases removed from V and 15 bases from J, the gap between germline ends came to 17 bases. This CDR3 comprises 13 residues. CDR1 and CDR2 (germline): MNHNS, SASEGT.

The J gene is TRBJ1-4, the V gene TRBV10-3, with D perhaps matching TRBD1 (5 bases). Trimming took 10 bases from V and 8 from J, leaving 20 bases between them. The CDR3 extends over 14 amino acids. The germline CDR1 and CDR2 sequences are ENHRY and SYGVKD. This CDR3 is CATGPGGEREKLFF. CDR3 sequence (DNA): TGTGCCACGGGGCCCGGGGGGGAGCGAGAAAAACTGTTTTTT.

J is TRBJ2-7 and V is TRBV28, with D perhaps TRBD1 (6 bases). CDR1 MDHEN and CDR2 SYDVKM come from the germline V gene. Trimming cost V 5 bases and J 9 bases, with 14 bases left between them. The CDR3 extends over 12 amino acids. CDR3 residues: CASSPEVRGQYF. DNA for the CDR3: TGTGCCAGCAGTCCTGAGGTCAGGGGGCAGTACTTC.

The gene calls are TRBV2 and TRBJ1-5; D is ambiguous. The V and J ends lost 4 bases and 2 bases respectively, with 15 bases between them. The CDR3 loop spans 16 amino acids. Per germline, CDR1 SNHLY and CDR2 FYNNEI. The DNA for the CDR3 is TGTGCCAGCAGTGGAGTATCGGCATTGGGCAATCAGCCCCAGCATTTT. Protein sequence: CASSGVSALGNQPQHF.

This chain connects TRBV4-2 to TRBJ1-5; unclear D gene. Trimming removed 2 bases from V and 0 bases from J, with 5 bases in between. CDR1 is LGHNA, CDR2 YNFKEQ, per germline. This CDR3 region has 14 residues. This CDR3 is CASSQSGSNQPQHF. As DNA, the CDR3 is TGTGCCAGCAGCCAATCCGGTAGCAATCAGCCCCAGCATTTT.

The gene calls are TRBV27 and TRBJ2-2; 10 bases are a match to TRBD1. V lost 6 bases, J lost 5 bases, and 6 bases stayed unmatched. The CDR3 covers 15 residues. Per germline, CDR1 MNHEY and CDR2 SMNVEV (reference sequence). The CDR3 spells CASSRQGAITGELFF. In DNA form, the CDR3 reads TGTGCCAGCAGCCGACAGGGGGCGATTACCGGGGAGCTGTTTTTT.

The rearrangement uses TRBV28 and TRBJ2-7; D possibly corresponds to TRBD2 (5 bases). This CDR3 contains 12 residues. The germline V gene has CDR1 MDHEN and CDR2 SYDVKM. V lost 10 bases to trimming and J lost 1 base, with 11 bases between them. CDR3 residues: CATLRGSYEQYF. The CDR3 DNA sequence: TGTGCCACCCTTCGGGGATCCTACGAGCAGTACTTC.

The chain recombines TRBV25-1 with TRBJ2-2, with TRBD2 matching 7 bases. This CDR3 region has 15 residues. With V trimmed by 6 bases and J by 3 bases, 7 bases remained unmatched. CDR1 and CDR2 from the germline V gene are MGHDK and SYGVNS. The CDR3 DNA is TGTGCCAGCAGCCCTGGGGGGGTACACACCGGGGAGCTGTTTTTT. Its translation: CASSPGGVHTGELFF.